The sequence of this T cell receptor beta chain was determined in a study of blood T cells in healthy people across ages. CDR3 length equals 14 residues. Trimming took off 8 bases at V and 5 bases at J, with 16 bases between the two ends. This clonotype was picked up a small number of times. Its cognate antigen is unknown. A sample-barcoded 5' primer and a J-beta primer mix were used in a second PCR of roughly 6 to 11 cycles. TCRdb processed the 5' RACE reads anew with MiXCR; each CDR3 protein has one entry. The sample records around 1,500,000 distinct CDR3 sequences, under 30% being singletons. Study results and limitations: Diversity of TCR beta per million T cells declined in a roughly linear way with age. Donor CMV infection status was unknown, possibly confounding age-related changes in expanded clonotypes.

V is TRBV12-3 or TRBV12-4 and J is TRBJ2-1, with D maybe TRBD2 (7 bases). The sequence was obtained from a woman aged 25 to 39 in good health. Sequencing used blood. Here the CDR3 DNA reads TGTGCCAGCGTAAGGAGGGGGGGGGACAATGAGCAGTTCTTC. Its protein product is CASVRRGGDNEQFF.